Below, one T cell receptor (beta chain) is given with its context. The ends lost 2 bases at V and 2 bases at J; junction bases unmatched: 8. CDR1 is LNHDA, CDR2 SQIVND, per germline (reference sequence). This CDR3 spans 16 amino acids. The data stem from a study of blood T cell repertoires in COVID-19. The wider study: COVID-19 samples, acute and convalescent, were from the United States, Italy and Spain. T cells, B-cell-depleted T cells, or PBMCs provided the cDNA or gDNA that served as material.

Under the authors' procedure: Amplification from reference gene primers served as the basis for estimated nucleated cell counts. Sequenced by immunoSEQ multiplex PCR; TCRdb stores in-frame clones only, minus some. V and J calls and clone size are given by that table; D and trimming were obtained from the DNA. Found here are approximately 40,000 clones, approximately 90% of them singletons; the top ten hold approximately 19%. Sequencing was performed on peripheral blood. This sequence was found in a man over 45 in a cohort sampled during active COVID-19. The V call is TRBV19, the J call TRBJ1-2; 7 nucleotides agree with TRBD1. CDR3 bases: TGTGCCAGTAGTATATTCGAGGCAGGGGGGAACTATGGCTACACCTTC. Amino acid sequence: CASSIFEAGGNYGYTF.